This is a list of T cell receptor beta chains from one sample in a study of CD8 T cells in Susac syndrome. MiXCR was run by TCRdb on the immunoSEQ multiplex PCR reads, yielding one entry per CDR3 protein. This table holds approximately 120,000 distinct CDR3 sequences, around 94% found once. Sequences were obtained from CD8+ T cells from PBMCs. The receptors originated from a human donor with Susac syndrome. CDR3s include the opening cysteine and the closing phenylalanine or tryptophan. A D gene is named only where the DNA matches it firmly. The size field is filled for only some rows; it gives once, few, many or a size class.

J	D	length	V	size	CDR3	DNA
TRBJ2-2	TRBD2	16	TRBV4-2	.	CASSHLPAGGRGELFF	TGTGCCAGCAGCCACCTTCCCGCGGGGGGGCGAGGGGAGCTGTTTTTT
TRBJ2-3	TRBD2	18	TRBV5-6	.	CASSLSWTSVGDPDTQYF	TGTGCCAGCAGCTTGTCTTGGACTAGCGTCGGGGACCCAGATACGCAGTATTTT
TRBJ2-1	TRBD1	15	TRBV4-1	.	CASSPTGQGDNEQFF	TGCGCCAGCAGCCCAACGGGACAGGGGGACAATGAGCAGTTCTTC
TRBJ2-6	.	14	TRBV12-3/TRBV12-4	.	CASSLDPGANVLTF	TGTGCCAGCAGTTTAGACCCTGGGGCCAACGTCCTGACTTTC
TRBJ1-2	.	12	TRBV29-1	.	CSVAGTHYGYTF	TGCAGCGTTGCCGGCACCCACTATGGCTACACCTTC
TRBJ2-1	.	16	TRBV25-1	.	CASSEWGSEARNEQFF	TGTGCCAGCAGTGAATGGGGTAGCGAAGCAAGGAATGAGCAGTTCTTC
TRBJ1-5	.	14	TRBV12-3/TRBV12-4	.	CASSFGGSHQPQHF	TGTGCCAGCAGTTTCGGGGGGTCTCATCAGCCCCAGCATTTT
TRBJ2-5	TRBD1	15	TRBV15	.	CATSNRGTSGVPQYF	TGTGCCACCAGTAACAGGGGGACGTCCGGTGTGCCCCAGTACTTC
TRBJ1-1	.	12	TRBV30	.	CAWSVLGTEAFF	TGTGCCTGGAGTGTGTTGGGCACTGAAGCTTTCTTT
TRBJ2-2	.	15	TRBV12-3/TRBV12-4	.	CASSRTQGNTGELFF	TGTGCCAGCAGCCGAACGCAGGGGAACACCGGGGAGCTGTTTTTT
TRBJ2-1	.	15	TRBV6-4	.	CASSDGDGSYNEQFF	TGTGCCAGCAGTGACGGAGACGGTTCCTACAATGAGCAGTTCTTC
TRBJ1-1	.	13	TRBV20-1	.	CSARGWGNTEAFF	TGCAGTGCTAGAGGATGGGGGAACACTGAAGCTTTCTTT
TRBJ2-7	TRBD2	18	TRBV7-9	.	CASSLGTSGGPLSYEQYF	TGTGCCAGCAGCTTAGGGACTAGCGGGGGGCCTCTATCCTACGAGCAGTACTTC
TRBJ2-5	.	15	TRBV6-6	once	CASSYRTLQEETQYF	TGTGCCAGCAGTTACCGAACCCTTCAGGAAGAGACCCAGTACTTC
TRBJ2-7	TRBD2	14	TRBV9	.	CASSAGTSAYEQYF	TGTGCCAGCAGCGCCGGGACTAGCGCCTACGAGCAGTACTTC
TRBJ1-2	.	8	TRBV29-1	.	CSVDVYTF	TGCAGCGTTGATGTCTACACCTTC
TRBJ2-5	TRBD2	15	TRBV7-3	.	CASSLTSGRVETQYF	TGTGCCAGCAGCTTGACTAGCGGGAGGGTAGAGACCCAGTACTTC
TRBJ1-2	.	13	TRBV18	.	CASSPDSNYGYTF	TGTGCCAGCTCACCGGACAGTAACTATGGCTACACCTTC
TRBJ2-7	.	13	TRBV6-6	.	CASSYETYYEQYF	TGTGCCAGCAGTTACGAGACTTACTACGAGCAGTACTTC
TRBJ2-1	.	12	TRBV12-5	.	CASGALLGEQFF	TGTGCTAGTGGGGCCCTCCTCGGTGAGCAGTTCTTC
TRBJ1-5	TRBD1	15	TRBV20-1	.	CSAKDRDYSNQPQHF	TGCAGTGCTAAAGACAGGGATTATAGCAATCAGCCCCAGCATTTT
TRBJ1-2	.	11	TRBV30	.	CAWSLGGGYTF	TGTGCCTGGAGTCTAGGGGGTGGCTACACCTTC
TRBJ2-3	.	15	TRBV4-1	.	CASSQPGFSTDTQYF	TGCGCCAGCAGCCAACCAGGATTTAGCACAGATACGCAGTATTTT
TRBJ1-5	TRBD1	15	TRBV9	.	CASSVEGQSNQPQHF	TGTGCCAGCAGCGTAGAGGGACAGAGCAATCAGCCCCAGCATTTT
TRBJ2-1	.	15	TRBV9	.	CASSKRGARYNEQFF	TGTGCCAGCAGCAAACGGGGGGCCCGGTACAATGAGCAGTTCTTC
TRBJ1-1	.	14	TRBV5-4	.	CASSGGTENTEAFF	TGTGCCAGCAGCGGAGGGACGGAGAACACTGAAGCTTTCTTT
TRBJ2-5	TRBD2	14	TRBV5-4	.	CASSRDRDYLSQYF	TGTGCCAGCAGCCGGGACCGGGACTACCTTTCCCAGTACTTC
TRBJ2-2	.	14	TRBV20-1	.	CSARGGVGTGELFF	TGCAGTGCCCGAGGGGGGGTGGGGACCGGGGAGCTGTTTTTT
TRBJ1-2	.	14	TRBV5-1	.	CASSLAQGVGGYTF	TGCGCCAGCAGCTTGGCTCAGGGAGTGGGTGGCTACACCTTC
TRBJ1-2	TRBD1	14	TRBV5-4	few	CASSLETGGFGYTF	TGTGCCAGCAGCTTGGAGACAGGGGGGTTTGGCTACACCTTC
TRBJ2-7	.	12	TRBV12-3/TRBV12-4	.	CASSLTFYEQYF	TGTGCCAGCAGTTTGACGTTCTACGAGCAGTACTTC
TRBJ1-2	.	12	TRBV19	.	CASWDLGYGYTF	TGTGCCAGTTGGGATCTCGGGTATGGCTACACCTTC
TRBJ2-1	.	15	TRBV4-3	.	CASSQDPRTYNEQFF	TGCGCCAGCAGCCAAGATCCCAGGACCTACAATGAGCAGTTCTTC
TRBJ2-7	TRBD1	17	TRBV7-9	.	CASSLANHGQGSYEQYF	TGTGCCAGCAGCTTAGCAAACCACGGACAGGGGTCCTACGAGCAGTACTTC
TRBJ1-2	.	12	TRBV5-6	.	CASTEFDYGYTF	TGTGCCAGCACTGAGTTTGACTATGGCTACACCTTC
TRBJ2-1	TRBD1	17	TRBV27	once	CASSSSTGQGLVNEQFF	TGTGCCAGCAGTTCCTCGACGGGACAGGGTCTCGTCAATGAGCAGTTCTTC
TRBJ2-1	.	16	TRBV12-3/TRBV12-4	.	CASNVRGVYTYNEQFF	TGTGCCAGCAACGTTAGGGGAGTCTATACCTACAATGAGCAGTTCTTC
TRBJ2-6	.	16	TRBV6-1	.	CASSEMGLTGANVLTF	TGTGCCAGCAGTGAAATGGGTCTGACTGGGGCCAACGTCCTGACTTTC
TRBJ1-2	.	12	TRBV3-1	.	CASSQGEGSYTF	TGTGCCAGCAGCCAAGGCGAGGGGAGCTACACCTTC
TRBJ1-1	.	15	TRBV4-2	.	CASSQGRGGYTEAFF	TGTGCCAGCAGCCAAGGTCGGGGAGGGTACACTGAAGCTTTCTTT
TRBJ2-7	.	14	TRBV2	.	CASSQTGQSYEQYF	TGTGCCAGCAGTCAAACGGGACAATCCTACGAGCAGTACTTC
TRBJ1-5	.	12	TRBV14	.	CASSHLNQPQHF	TGTGCCAGCAGCCATTTGAATCAGCCCCAGCATTTT
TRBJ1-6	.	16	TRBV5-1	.	CASSHSESSYNSPLHF	TGCGCCAGCAGCCACAGTGAGAGCTCCTATAATTCACCCCTCCACTTT
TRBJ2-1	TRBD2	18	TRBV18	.	CASSPPTSGVRSYNEQFF	TGTGCCAGCTCACCACCGACTAGCGGGGTTCGATCCTACAATGAGCAGTTCTTC
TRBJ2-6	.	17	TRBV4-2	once	CASNGAVATSGANVLTF	TGTGCCAGCAACGGGGCGGTGGCAACCTCTGGGGCCAACGTCCTGACTTTC
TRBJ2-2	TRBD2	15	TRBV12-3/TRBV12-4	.	CASSTQVGGAGELFF	TGTGCCAGCAGTACACAAGTCGGGGGGGCCGGGGAGCTGTTTTTT
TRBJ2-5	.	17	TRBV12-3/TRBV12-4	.	CASSLPGTGWSQETQYF	TGTGCCAGCAGTTTGCCCGGGACGGGCTGGTCGCAAGAGACCCAGTACTTC
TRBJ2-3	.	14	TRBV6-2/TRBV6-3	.	CASSYFLGPDTQYF	TGTGCCAGCAGTTACTTTTTGGGCCCAGATACGCAGTATTTT
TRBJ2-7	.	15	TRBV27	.	CASSLKGDLHNEQYF	TGTGCCAGCAGTTTAAAAGGGGACCTTCACAACGAGCAGTACTTC
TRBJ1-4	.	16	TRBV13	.	CASSSRFEGVDEKLFF	TGTGCCAGCAGCTCAAGGTTCGAGGGCGTAGATGAAAAACTGTTTTTT
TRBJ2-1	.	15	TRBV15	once	CATSRGAGESNEQFF	TGTGCCACCAGCAGAGGGGCAGGGGAGTCCAATGAGCAGTTCTTC
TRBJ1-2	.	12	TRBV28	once	CASSLLLYGYTF	TGTGCCAGCAGTCTTTTGCTCTATGGCTACACCTTC
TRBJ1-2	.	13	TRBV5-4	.	CASSSWGGYGYTF	TGTGCCAGCAGCTCGTGGGGTGGCTATGGCTACACCTTC
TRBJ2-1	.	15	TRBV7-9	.	CASSSSMGPYNEQFF	TGTGCCAGCAGCTCTAGTATGGGGCCCTACAATGAGCAGTTCTTC
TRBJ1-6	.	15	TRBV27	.	CASSPLGGGGSPLHF	TGTGCCAGCAGTCCACTCGGGGGTGGAGGTTCACCCCTCCACTTT
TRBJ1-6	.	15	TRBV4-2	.	CASSSGPYRNSPLHF	TGTGCCAGCTCCTCCGGACCTTATCGTAATTCACCCCTCCACTTT